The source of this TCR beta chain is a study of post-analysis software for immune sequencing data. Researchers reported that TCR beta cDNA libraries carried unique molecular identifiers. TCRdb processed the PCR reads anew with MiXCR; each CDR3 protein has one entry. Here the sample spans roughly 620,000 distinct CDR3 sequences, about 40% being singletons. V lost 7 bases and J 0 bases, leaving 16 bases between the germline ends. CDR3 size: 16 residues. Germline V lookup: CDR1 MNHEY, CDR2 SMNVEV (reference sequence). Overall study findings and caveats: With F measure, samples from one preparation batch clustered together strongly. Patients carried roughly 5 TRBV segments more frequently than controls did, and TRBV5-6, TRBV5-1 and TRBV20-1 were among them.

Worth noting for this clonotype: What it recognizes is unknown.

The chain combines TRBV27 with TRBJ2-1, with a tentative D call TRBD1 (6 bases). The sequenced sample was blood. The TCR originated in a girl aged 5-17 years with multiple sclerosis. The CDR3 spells CASNHSTGSSYNEQFF. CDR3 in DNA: TGTGCCAGCAATCACAGTACAGGGAGCTCCTACAATGAGCAGTTCTTC.